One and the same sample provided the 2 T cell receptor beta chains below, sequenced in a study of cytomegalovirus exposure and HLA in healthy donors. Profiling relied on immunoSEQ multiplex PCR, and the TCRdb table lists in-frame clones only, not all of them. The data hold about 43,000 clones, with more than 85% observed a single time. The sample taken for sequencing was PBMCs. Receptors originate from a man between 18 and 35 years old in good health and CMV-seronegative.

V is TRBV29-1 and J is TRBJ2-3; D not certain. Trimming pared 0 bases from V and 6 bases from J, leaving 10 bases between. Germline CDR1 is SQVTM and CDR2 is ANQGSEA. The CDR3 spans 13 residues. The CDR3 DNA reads TGCAGCGTTGAAGATCCGGTCCGGGATACGCAGTATTTT. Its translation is CSVEDPVRDTQYF.

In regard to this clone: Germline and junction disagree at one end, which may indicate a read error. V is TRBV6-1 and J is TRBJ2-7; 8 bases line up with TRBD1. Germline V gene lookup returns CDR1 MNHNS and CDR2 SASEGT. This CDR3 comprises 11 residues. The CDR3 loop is CASSELRDRIF. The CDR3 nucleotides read TGTGCCAGCAGTGAGCTCCGGGACAGGATTTTC.